The 22 T cell receptor beta chains presented below share a single source sample, sequenced in a study of tumor and adjacent non-tumor tissue in lung cancer. No cell sorting was done before RNA was extracted from the tissue. Three rounds of nested PCR, following a modified ARM-PCR protocol, produced the TCRbeta library. MiXCR, applied by TCRdb to the multiplex PCR reads, yields one record per CDR3 protein. Of approximately 79,000 distinct CDR3 sequences in the sample, roughly 72% were seen once. The sample was lung tumor tissue. The receptors were gathered from a woman aged 40 to 50 with non-small cell lung cancer.

A word on this clonotype: The junction and the germline gene differ at one end; a read error may be behind it. V and J are TRBV2 and TRBJ2-3; D is perhaps TRBD2 (6 bases). Germline assignment: CDR1 SNHLY and CDR2 FYNNEI. This CDR3 contains 14 residues. CDR3 residues: CASVAGGESDTQYF. The CDR3 DNA sequence: TGTGCCAGCGTCGCTGGCGGGGAATCCGATACACAGTATTTT.

With regard to this clonotype: This CDR3 fails to terminate in the conserved phenylalanine or tryptophan, so it likely reflects a read error. The chain links TRBV11-2 to TRBJ2-5, with D maybe TRBD2 (5 bases). The CDR3 runs 15 residues. CDR1 and CDR2 from the germline V gene are SGHAT and FQNNGV. The CDR3 spells CASNLFSGIQETQYL. The CDR3 DNA reads as TGTGCCAGCAACTTATTCTCCGGGATCCAAGAGACCCAGTACCTC.

A few counts support this clonotype. A clone one base away is much larger, so this may be a read error. The gene calls are TRBV6-5 and TRBJ1-1; TRBD1 might be the D (5 bases). Trimming pared 7 bases from V and 2 bases from J, leaving 20 bases between. The CDR3 extends over 16 amino acids. Germline lookup yields CDR1 MNHEY and CDR2 SVGAGI. The CDR3 DNA reads TGTGCCAGCAATCATCCCGCTAGGGGCCTAAACACTGAAGCTTTCTTT. Residues: CASNHPARGLNTEAFF.

A note on this clonotype: At one boundary the junction diverges from the germline segment, which might be a read error. The rearrangement links TRBV11-2 to TRBJ1-2; 7 nucleotides agree with TRBD1. The CDR3 consists of 12 residues. Germline V gene data show CDR1 as SGHAT and CDR2 as FQNNGV. CDR3 amino acids: CVSILGQADYTF. CDR3 nucleotides: TGTGTCAGCATCTTAGGACAGGCCGACTACACCTTC.

Remarks on this clonotype: An end of the junction does not agree with germline; a read error may underlie this. The chain couples TRBV29-1 to TRBJ1-1; 7 nucleotides agree with TRBD1. This CDR3 has 12 amino acids. Germline CDR1 SQVTM, CDR2 ANQGSEA. The CDR3 DNA reads as TGCAGCGGCAGGACAGGTCGAACTGAAGTTATGTTT. Protein: CSGRTGRTEVMF.

On this clonotype: A read error may be the cause here, since a much bigger clone is one base away. The rearrangement links TRBV5-4 to TRBJ2-2; a weak D match, TRBD2 (6 bases). The CDR3 sequence is 13 residues long. CDR1 is SGHNT and CDR2 is YYREEE in the germline V gene (reference sequence). The CDR3 bases are TGTGCCAGCAGCTTGGATGAACCCGGGGGGCTGTTTTTT. Translating gives CASSLDEPGGLFF.

This clonotype was detected many times. The chain links TRBV6-1 to TRBJ2-3; D gene uncertain. Trimming removed 2 bases from V and 3 bases from J, with 12 bases in between. The germline V gene encodes CDR1 MNHNS and CDR2 SASEGT. The CDR3 extends over 15 amino acids. The CDR3 DNA follows: TGTGCCAGCAGTGAAACCCACGTTGTGACAGATACGCAGTATTTT. Amino acid sequence: CASSETHVVTDTQYF.

This clonotype was seen once. V and J are TRBV20-1 and TRBJ2-1, with D perhaps given as TRBD1 or TRBD2 (5 bases each). Germline V gene sequence: CDR1 DFQATT, CDR2 SNEGSKA (reference sequence). The CDR3 spans 14 residues. CDR3 sequence: CNTSRTFQGNEQFF. The CDR3 region has the DNA TGCAATACTAGTCGGACATTCCAAGGCAATGAGCAGTTCTTC.

This clonotype came up many times. This chain joins TRBV24-1 and TRBJ2-6, with D maybe TRBD1 (6 bases). The CDR3 loop spans 15 amino acids. V was trimmed by 9 bases and J by 4 bases, leaving 15 bases between them. Germline V gene lookup returns CDR1 KGHDR and CDR2 SFDVKD. The CDR3 here is CATQPQGPGANVLTF. CDR3 sequence (DNA): TGTGCCACCCAACCCCAGGGGCCAGGGGCCAACGTCCTGACTTTC.

This clonotype was found many times. V usage is TRBV10-1 and J usage is TRBJ2-7, with D perhaps TRBD1 or TRBD2 (5 bases each). Per the germline V gene, CDR1 is WNHNN and CDR2 is SYGVQD (reference sequence). CDR3 length equals 13 residues. V was pared by 0 bases and J by 7 bases, with 10 bases between. The CDR3 bases are TGCGCCAGCAGTGAGTCGGGACCCATGGAGCAGTACTTC. Protein sequence: CASSESGPMEQYF.

A remark on this clonotype: A much more abundant neighbour one base away suggests this may be a read error. The DNA for the CDR3 is TGCAGTGTTAGAGAGTTGGGACTAGCGGGAAAGGGAGAGCAGTTCTTC. This sequence encodes CSVRELGLAGKGEQFF. The rearrangement links TRBV20-1 to TRBJ2-1, with TRBD2 matching over 13 bases. This CDR3 is built from 16 residues. Germline V gene lookup returns CDR1 DFQATT and CDR2 SNEGSKA (reference sequence).

This chain uses TRBV11-3 with TRBJ2-1; TRBD2 matches at 7 bases. The CDR3 runs to 18 residues. The junction had 15 bases not matched to a gene; V was cut back by 7 bases and J by 0 bases. Germline-derived CDR1 and CDR2 are SGHNT and YENEEA. The CDR3 sequence: CASNPGLVVGGSYNEQFF. CDR3 in DNA: TGTGCCAGCAACCCCGGACTAGTCGTGGGTGGCTCCTACAATGAGCAGTTCTTC.

The rearrangement joins TRBV11-1 to TRBJ2-5; a possible D gene is TRBD1 (5 bases). The CDR3 sequence is 14 residues long. Per the germline V gene, CDR1 is SGHAT and CDR2 is FQDESV (reference sequence). Trimming removed 3 bases from V and 6 bases from J, with 14 bases in between. CDR3: CASSFRDRKQTQYF. The CDR3 DNA reads TGTGCCAGCAGCTTCAGGGATAGGAAGCAGACCCAGTACTTC.

This clonotype was recorded a few times. A clone one base away is much larger, so this may be a read error. The chain carries TRBV6-5 and TRBJ2-1; D is possibly TRBD1 or TRBD2 (5 bases each). In germline, CDR1 is MNHEY, CDR2 SVGAGI. This CDR3 is 16 amino acids long. Trimming pared 0 bases from V and 2 bases from J, leaving 11 bases between. CDR3 in amino acids: CASSYSDMGAYNEQFF. CDR3 DNA: TGTGCCAGCAGTTACTCCGACATGGGGGCCTACAATGAGCAGTTCTTC.

A remark on this clonotype: At one boundary the junction diverges from the germline segment, which might be a read error. The V call is TRBV11-3, the J call TRBJ2-4; D is perhaps TRBD1 (7 bases). CDR1 and CDR2 (germline): SGHNT, YENEEA. The CDR3 runs 17 residues. The CDR3 loop is CASSGGGIRLPKNIHYF. DNA for the CDR3: TGTGCCAGCAGCGGAGGGGGCATCCGGCTGCCCAAAAACATTCACTACTTC.

As concerns this clonotype: It is unclear where the CDR3 begins or ends on the DNA, so no DNA is shown, and the CDR3 is as TCRdb lists it. This chain uses TRBV29-1 with TRBJ2-3; whether TRBD2, the table's D call, matches the DNA was not checked. Germline CDR1 and CDR2: SQVTM and ANQGSEA. The CDR3 totals 16 residues, both ends included. The CDR3 region is CSVLCHRLLATDTQYF.

The V call is TRBV6-2 or TRBV6-3, the J call TRBJ2-5; no firm D call. Deletions cut 5 bases from V and 1 base from J, with 14 bases between. CDR1 MNHEY and CDR2 SVGEGT come from the germline V gene. The CDR3 is made up of 15 amino acids. CDR3 sequence: CASSAGSFSQETQYF. CDR3 nucleotide sequence: TGTGCCAGCAGTGCAGGCTCCTTCTCCCAAGAGACCCAGTACTTC.

This clonotype was recorded once. The chain couples TRBV7-9 to TRBJ2-5, with 7 nucleotides matching TRBD2. The CDR3 sequence is 15 residues long. The V gene end was trimmed by 5 bases and the J gene end by 1 base; junction bases not matched to a gene: 7. The germline V gene encodes CDR1 SEHNR and CDR2 FQNEAQ (reference sequence). CDR3 DNA: TGTGCCAGCAGCCGGAGACTAGCAGGCCAAGAGACCCAGTACTTC. It translates to CASSRRLAGQETQYF.

This clonotype occurred a few times. A much more abundant neighbour one base away suggests this may be a read error. For the CDR3, the DNA is TGCAGCATTGGCTTGACCTACAATGAGCAGTTCTTC. As protein: CSIGLTYNEQFF. The gene calls are TRBV29-1 and TRBJ2-1; D call uncertain. The CDR3 contains 12 residues. Germline V gives CDR1 SQVTM, CDR2 ANQGSEA. Trimming took 8 bases from V and 2 from J, leaving 10 bases between them.

The genes are TRBV4-1 and TRBJ2-1, with D tentatively TRBD1 (5 bases). V lost 4 bases, J lost 7 bases, and 17 bases lay in between. Germline CDR1 reads MGHRA; CDR2 reads YSYEKL. CDR3 length: 15 amino acids. The CDR3 region is CASSLSSGSRNEQFF. The CDR3 nucleotides are TGCGCCAGCAGCCTAAGCTCAGGGTCCCGTAATGAGCAGTTCTTC.

This clonotype was detected ten times or more. This sequence joins TRBV10-2 and TRBJ2-3; TRBD2 matches at 10 bases. With 8 bases clipped from V and 1 base from J, the junction kept 6 bases outside the gene matches. This CDR3 has 15 amino acids. Looked up from germline, CDR1 is WSHSY and CDR2 is SAAADI. The CDR3 loop is CASWSGRAGTDTQYF. In nucleotides, the CDR3 is TGCGCCAGCTGGAGCGGGAGGGCCGGCACAGATACGCAGTATTTT.

This clonotype has only a few counts. The chain carries TRBV2 and TRBJ1-4; perhaps TRBD1 as D (6 bases). Germline V gene data show CDR1 as SNHLY and CDR2 as FYNNEI. The CDR3 covers 15 residues. Trimming pared 0 bases from V and 6 bases from J, leaving 11 bases between. CDR3 sequence reads: CASSEASGVYEKLFF. The CDR3 nucleotides read TGTGCCAGCAGTGAAGCGTCAGGGGTTTATGAAAAACTGTTTTTT.